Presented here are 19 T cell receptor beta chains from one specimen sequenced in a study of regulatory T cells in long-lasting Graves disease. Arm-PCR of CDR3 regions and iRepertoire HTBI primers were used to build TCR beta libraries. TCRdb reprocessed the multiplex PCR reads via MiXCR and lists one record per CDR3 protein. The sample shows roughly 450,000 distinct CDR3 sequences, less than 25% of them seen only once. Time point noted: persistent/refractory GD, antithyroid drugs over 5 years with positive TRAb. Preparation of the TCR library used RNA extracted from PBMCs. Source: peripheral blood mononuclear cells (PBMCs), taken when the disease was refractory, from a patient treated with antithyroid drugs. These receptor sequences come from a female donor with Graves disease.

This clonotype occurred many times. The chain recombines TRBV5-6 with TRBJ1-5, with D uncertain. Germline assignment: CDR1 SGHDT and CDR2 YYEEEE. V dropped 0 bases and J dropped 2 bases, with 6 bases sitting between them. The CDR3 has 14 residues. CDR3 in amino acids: CASSLGPGNQPQHF. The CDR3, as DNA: TGTGCCAGCAGCTTGGGGCCCGGCAATCAGCCCCAGCATTTT.

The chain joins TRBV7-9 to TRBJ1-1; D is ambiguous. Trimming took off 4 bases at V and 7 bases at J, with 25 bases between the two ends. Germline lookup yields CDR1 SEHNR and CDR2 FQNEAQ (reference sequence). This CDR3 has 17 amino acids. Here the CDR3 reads CASSSSALDPFNGEAFF. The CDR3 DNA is TGTGCCAGCAGCTCCTCAGCGCTCGACCCTTTCAATGGTGAAGCTTTCTTT.

The CDR3 reads CASSHLEATYEQYF. The CDR3 DNA reads as TGTGCCAGCAGCCACCTAGAAGCTACCTACGAGCAGTACTTC. V is TRBV14 and J is TRBJ2-7; no firm D call. Germline loops: CDR1 SGHDN, CDR2 FVKESK. V was trimmed by 3 bases and J by 2 bases, leaving 11 bases between them. CDR3 length: 14 residues.

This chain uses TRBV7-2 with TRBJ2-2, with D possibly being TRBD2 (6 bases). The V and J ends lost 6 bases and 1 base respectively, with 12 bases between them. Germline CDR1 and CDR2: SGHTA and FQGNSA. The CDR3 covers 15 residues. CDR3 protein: CASSHHSGNTGELFF. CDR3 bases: TGTGCCAGCAGTCACCATAGCGGGAACACCGGGGAGCTGTTTTTT.

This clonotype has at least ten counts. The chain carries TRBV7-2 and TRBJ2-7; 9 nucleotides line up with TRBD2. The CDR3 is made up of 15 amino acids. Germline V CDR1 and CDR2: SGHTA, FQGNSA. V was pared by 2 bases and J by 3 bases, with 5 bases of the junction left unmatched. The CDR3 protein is CASSLLAGLDYEQYF. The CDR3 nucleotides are TGTGCCAGCAGCTTACTAGCGGGGTTAGACTACGAGCAGTACTTC.

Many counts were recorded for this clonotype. CDR3 residues: CASSESNEQYF. Written as DNA, the CDR3 is TGTGCCAGCAGTGAGAGCAACGAGCAGTACTTC. J is TRBJ2-7 and V is TRBV6-1; D ambiguous. The CDR3 sequence is 11 residues long. Germline V gene lookup returns CDR1 MNHNS and CDR2 SASEGT. Trimming removed 3 bases at V and 5 bases at J, with 5 bases between.

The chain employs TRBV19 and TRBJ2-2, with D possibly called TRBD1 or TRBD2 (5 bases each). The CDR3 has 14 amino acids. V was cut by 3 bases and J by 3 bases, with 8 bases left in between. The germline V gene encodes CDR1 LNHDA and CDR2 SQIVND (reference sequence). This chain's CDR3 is CASSIGGDTGELFF. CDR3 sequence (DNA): TGTGCCAGTAGTATTGGGGGAGACACCGGGGAGCTGTTTTTT.

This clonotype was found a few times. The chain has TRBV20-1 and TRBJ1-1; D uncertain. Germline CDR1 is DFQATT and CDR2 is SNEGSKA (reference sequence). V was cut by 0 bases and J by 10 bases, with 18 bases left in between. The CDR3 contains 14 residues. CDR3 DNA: TGCAGTGCTAGAGATGCACGGTTAATTAATGGAGCTTTCTTT. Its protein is CSARDARLINGAFF.

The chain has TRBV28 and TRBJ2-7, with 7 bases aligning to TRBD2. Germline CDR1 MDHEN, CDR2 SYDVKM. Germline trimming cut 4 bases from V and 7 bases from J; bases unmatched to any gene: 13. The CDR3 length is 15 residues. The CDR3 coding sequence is TGTGCCAGCAGTTCCAAGCGGGACCTCTCTAGGGAGCAGTACTTC. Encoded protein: CASSSKRDLSREQYF.

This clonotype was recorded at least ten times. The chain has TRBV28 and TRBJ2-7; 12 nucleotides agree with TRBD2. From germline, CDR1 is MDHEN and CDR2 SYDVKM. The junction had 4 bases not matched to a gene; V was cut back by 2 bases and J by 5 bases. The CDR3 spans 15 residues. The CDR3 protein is CASSLLAGGPNEQYF. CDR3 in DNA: TGTGCCAGCAGTTTACTAGCGGGAGGGCCCAACGAGCAGTACTTC.

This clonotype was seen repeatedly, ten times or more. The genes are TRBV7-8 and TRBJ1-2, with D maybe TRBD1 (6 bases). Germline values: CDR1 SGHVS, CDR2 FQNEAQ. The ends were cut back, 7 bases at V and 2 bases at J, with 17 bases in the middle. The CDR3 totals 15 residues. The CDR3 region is CASTPGASFNYGYTF. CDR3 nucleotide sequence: TGTGCCAGCACCCCGGGGGCCAGTTTCAACTATGGCTACACCTTC.

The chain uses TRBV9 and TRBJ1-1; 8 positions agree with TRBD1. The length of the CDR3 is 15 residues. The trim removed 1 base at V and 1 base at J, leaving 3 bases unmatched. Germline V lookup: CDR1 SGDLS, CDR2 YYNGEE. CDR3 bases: TGTGCCAGCAGCGTAACAGGGGGGGAGAACACTGAAGCTTTCTTT. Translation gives CASSVTGGENTEAFF. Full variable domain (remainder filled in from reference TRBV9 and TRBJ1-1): DSGVTQTPKHLITATGQRVTLRCSPRSGDLSVYWYQQSLDQGLQFLIQYYNGEERAKGNILERFSAQQFPDLHSELNLSSLELGDSALYFCASSVTGGENTEAFFGQGTRLTVV.

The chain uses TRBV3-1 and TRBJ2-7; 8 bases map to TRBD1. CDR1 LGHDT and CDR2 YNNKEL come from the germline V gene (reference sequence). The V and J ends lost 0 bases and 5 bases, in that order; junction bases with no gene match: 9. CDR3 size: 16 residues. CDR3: CASSQDPLVRGHEQYF. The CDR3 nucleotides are TGTGCCAGCAGCCAAGATCCGTTGGTCAGGGGGCACGAGCAGTACTTC.

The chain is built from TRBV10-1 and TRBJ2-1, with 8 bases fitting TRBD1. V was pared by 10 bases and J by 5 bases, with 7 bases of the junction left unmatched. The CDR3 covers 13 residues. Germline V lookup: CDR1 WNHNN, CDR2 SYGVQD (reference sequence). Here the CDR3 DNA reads TGCGCCACCGCCAGGGGGCCCCACAATGAGCAGTTCTTC. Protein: CATARGPHNEQFF.

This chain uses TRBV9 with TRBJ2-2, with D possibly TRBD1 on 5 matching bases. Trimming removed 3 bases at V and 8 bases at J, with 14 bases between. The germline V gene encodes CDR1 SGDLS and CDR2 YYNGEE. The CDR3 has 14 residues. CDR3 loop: CASSGPWGQGELFF. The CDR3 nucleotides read TGTGCCAGCAGCGGGCCTTGGGGCCAAGGGGAGCTGTTTTTT.

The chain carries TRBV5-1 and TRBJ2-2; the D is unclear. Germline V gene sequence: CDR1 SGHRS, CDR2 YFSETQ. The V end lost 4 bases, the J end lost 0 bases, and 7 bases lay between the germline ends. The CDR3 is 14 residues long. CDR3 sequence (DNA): TGCGCCAGCAGCCCGAATCCGAACACCGGGGAGCTGTTTTTT. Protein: CASSPNPNTGELFF.

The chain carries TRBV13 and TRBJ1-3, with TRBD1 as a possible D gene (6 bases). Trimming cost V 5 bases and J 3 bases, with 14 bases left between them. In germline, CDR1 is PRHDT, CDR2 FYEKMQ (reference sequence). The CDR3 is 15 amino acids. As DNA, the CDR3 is TGTGCCAGCAGCGCAAGGACAGTTAATGGAAACACCATATATTTT. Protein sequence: CASSARTVNGNTIYF.

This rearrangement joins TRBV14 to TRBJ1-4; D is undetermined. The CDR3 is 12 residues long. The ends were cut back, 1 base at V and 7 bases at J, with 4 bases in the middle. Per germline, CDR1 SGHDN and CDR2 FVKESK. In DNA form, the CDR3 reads TGTGCCAGCAGCCAAGTCCTTGAAAAACTGTTTTTT. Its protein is CASSQVLEKLFF. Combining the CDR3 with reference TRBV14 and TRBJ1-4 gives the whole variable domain EAGVTQFPSHSVIEKGQTVTLRCDPISGHDNLYWYRRVMGKEIKFLLHFVKESKQDESGMPNNRFLAERTGGTYSTLKVQPAELEDSGVYFCASSQVLEKLFFGSGTQLSVL.

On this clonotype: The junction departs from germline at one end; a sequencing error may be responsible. CDR3 DNA sequence: TGTGCCAGCAGTCTAGGGCTCCGCTACAAGCAGTACTTC. This codes for CASSLGLRYKQYF. The rearrangement links TRBV6-2 or TRBV6-3 to TRBJ2-7; D unresolved. CDR1 and CDR2 (germline): MNHEY, SVGEGT. The CDR3 spans 13 residues.